The rows below give T cell receptor beta chains drawn from one sample of a study of human T cells and chemical hapten exposure. TCRdb reanalysed the RACE reads using MiXCR and keeps one entry per CDR3 protein. Of about 45,000 distinct CDR3 sequences in the sample, about 4.8% were seen once. Material: whole blood. The origin of the receptors is a human donor in good health. Some clones in this sample may be carry-over from other donors' samples. The CDR3 runs from the conserved cysteine through the conserved F or W. Each record gives: CDR3 length, J gene, V gene, CDR3 protein.

>13|TRBJ2-5|TRBV12-3/TRBV12-4
CASSVPGGETQYF
>12|TRBJ1-1|TRBV6-1
CASQGQLIEAFF
>15|TRBJ1-2|TRBV19
CASILGTGGFYGYTF
>17|TRBJ1-2|TRBV21-1
CASSKGEGRSSRFGYTF
>15|TRBJ1-5|TRBV7-2
CASSLSGATGQPQHF
>13|TRBJ1-5|TRBV30
CAWGGQSNQPQHF
>16|TRBJ2-3|TRBV6-1
CASSEGLGASTDTQYF
>14|TRBJ2-3|TRBV5-6
CASSLVLQGDTQYF
>12|TRBJ2-7|TRBV29-1
CSVTTTSYEQYF
>13|TRBJ2-3|TRBV11-1
CASSLTIHYTQYF
>16|TRBJ1-1|TRBV28
CASIPYAGTVNTEAFF
>11|TRBJ2-1|TRBV6-2/TRBV6-3
CASSPYNEQFF
>16|TRBJ2-3|TRBV7-9
CASSSLSSGERDTQYF
>11|TRBJ1-2|TRBV30
CAWEGYRGNTF
>16|TRBJ1-1|TRBV12-3/TRBV12-4
CASSLDRSPGDTEAFF
>15|TRBJ2-2|TRBV2
CASRGQVSNTGELFF
>14|TRBJ1-1|TRBV27
CASSLAVRGTEAFF
>11|TRBJ2-4|TRBV28
CASSPKNIQYF
>16|TRBJ2-5|TRBV3-1
CASSQGLGEGQETQYF
>13|TRBJ2-7|TRBV20-1
CSAVFRANYEQYF
>16|TRBJ1-1|TRBV3-1
CASSQEIARPDTEAFF
>15|TRBJ2-3|TRBV30
CAWIRGQGDTDTQYF